These T cell receptor beta chains were read from a single sample in a study of control samples from healthy donors and cancer patients. Assay: immunoSEQ multiplex PCR; the TCRdb copy retains only in-frame clones and omits some. The sample lists 100,000 to 150,000 clones, more than 80% occurring once. Input material: blood. The source is a man in his forties in good health. Both conserved end residues are part of each CDR3. The D gene is left open where the match is weak. Clone sizes are given selectively: once, few, many, or a class where the clone is expanded.

V gene	clone size	J gene	D gene	CDR3 protein	CDR3 DNA
TRBV28	once	TRBJ1-2	TRBD1	CASSLSGTGGLGYGYTF	TGTGCCAGCAGTTTAAGTGGGACAGGGGGTTTGGGCTATGGCTACACCTTC
TRBV5-6	NA	TRBJ1-5	NA	CASSLGLSNQPQHF	TGTGCCAGCAGCTTGGGACTGAGCAATCAGCCCCAGCATTTT
TRBV5-6	NA	TRBJ2-7	TRBD2	CASSTSGGSYEQYF	TGTGCCAGCAGCACTAGCGGGGGCTCCTACGAGCAGTACTTC
TRBV7-9	NA	TRBJ2-5	TRBD1	CASSNGQEHQETQYF	TGTGCCAGCAGCAACGGACAGGAACACCAAGAGACCCAGTACTTC
TRBV19	NA	TRBJ2-5	TRBD2	CASRPGTSGGAQETQYF	TGTGCCAGTAGGCCCGGGACTAGCGGGGGGGCTCAGGAGACCCAGTACTTC
TRBV7-3	NA	TRBJ2-5	TRBD2	CASSPGAGGPETQYF	TGTGCCAGCAGCCCCGGGGCGGGGGGGCCTGAGACCCAGTACTTC
TRBV6-1	few	TRBJ1-2	NA	CASSEARGDVGYGYTF	TGTGCCAGCAGTGAAGCTAGAGGGGATGTCGGCTATGGCTACACCTTC
TRBV27	NA	TRBJ2-1	TRBD1	CASSWTGGAFINEQFF	TGTGCCAGCAGTTGGACAGGGGGCGCATTTATCAATGAGCAGTTCTTC
TRBV3-1/TRBV3-2	NA	TRBJ2-1	NA	CASSPRLAAYNEQFF	TGTGCCAGCAGCCCCCGGTTAGCGGCCTACAATGAGCAGTTCTTC
TRBV2	once	TRBJ2-7	NA	CASAFQGGAMYEQYF	TGTGCCAGCGCATTTCAGGGGGGCGCGATGTACGAGCAGTACTTC
TRBV18	NA	TRBJ1-4	NA	CASSPRANEKLFF	TGTGCCAGCTCACCACGGGCTAATGAAAAACTGTTTTTT
TRBV12-2	NA	TRBJ1-1	NA	CASRLALSDGMNTEAFF	TGTGCAAGTCGCTTAGCGCTTAGTGACGGAATGAACACTGAAGCTTTCTTT
TRBV16	NA	TRBJ2-3	NA	CASRRRGLADTQYF	TGTGCCAGCCGAAGAAGGGGGTTGGCAGATACGCAGTATTTT
TRBV5-1	NA	TRBJ2-4	NA	CASSLVERGNIQYF	TGCGCCAGCAGCTTGGTTGAACGAGGGAACATTCAGTACTTC
TRBV30	NA	TRBJ1-2	NA	CAWRQGSYTF	TGTGCCTGGAGACAGGGTAGCTACACCTTC
TRBV2	NA	TRBJ1-4	NA	CASSEGSGEKLFF	TGTGCCAGCAGTGAAGGCTCAGGGGAAAAACTGTTTTTT
TRBV29-1	NA	TRBJ1-3	NA	CSARRPSGNTIYF	TGCAGCGCCCGAAGGCCCTCTGGAAACACCATATATTTT
TRBV7-8	NA	TRBJ2-1	NA	CASSLVAGAYNEQFF	TGTGCCAGCAGCTTAGTGGCGGGCGCTTACAATGAGCAGTTCTTC
TRBV6-6	NA	TRBJ2-5	NA	CASSYSGAQETQYF	TGTGCCAGCAGTTACTCGGGTGCCCAAGAGACCCAGTACTTC
TRBV5-4	few	TRBJ2-5	NA	CASSLGLPLRGEEETQYF	TGTGCCAGCAGCTTGGGCCTGCCCCTAAGGGGGGAGGAGGAGACCCAGTACTTC
TRBV18	NA	TRBJ2-5	NA	CASSPLGQVVQETQYF	TGTGCCAGCTCACCATTAGGTCAGGTAGTCCAAGAGACCCAGTACTTC
TRBV27	NA	TRBJ1-6	NA	CASSLSAGEDSPLHF	TGTGCCAGCAGTTTATCAGCAGGGGAGGATTCACCCCTCCACTTT
TRBV5-1	NA	TRBJ2-7	NA	CASSSWGATYEQYF	TGCGCCAGCAGCTCCTGGGGGGCTACCTACGAGCAGTACTTC
TRBV2	NA	TRBJ2-7	TRBD1	CASSRPGGSNEQYF	TGTGCCAGCAGTCGTCCAGGGGGATCTAACGAGCAGTACTTC
TRBV5-1	NA	TRBJ2-5	NA	CASSLPTTPETQYF	TGCGCCAGCAGCCTACCTACGACCCCAGAGACCCAGTACTTC
TRBV3-1/TRBV3-2	NA	TRBJ2-2	TRBD2	CASSQAGAGTGELFF	TGTGCCAGCAGCCAAGCCGGAGCGGGGACCGGGGAGCTGTTTTTT
TRBV4-1	NA	TRBJ2-7	TRBD1	CASSQSGTGGEQYF	TGCGCCAGCAGCCAAAGCGGGACAGGGGGCGAGCAGTACTTC
TRBV6-5	NA	TRBJ2-3	TRBD2	CASSYGLAEDTQYF	TGTGCCAGCAGTTACGGACTAGCTGAAGATACGCAGTATTTT
TRBV6-5	NA	TRBJ1-1	TRBD1	CASSKRRQGSTEAFF	TGTGCCAGCAGTAAGAGACGACAGGGCTCGACTGAAGCTTTCTTT
TRBV5-1	NA	TRBJ1-1	TRBD1	CASSLAGQNTEAFF	TGCGCCAGCAGCTTGGCGGGACAGAATACTGAAGCTTTCTTT
TRBV6-5	NA	TRBJ2-5	NA	CASYPSSQETQYF	TGTGCCAGCTATCCCAGTAGCCAAGAGACCCAGTACTTC
TRBV18	NA	TRBJ1-5	NA	CASSPPGAQPQHF	TGTGCCAGCTCACCACCGGGCGCCCAGCCCCAGCATTTT
TRBV10-3	NA	TRBJ1-5	NA	CAISVAADQPQHF	TGTGCCATCAGTGTGGCAGCGGACCAGCCCCAGCATTTT
TRBV5-1	NA	TRBJ1-4	NA	CASSLGQGGEKLFF	TGCGCCAGCAGCTTGGGCCAGGGAGGTGAAAAACTGTTTTTT
TRBV6-5	few	TRBJ1-5	NA	CASSSRVSQPQHF	TGTGCCAGCAGTAGCAGGGTCAGTCAGCCCCAGCATTTT
TRBV4-1	NA	TRBJ2-2	NA	CASSQEGRGATGELFF	TGCGCCAGCAGCCAAGAAGGGCGTGGGGCCACCGGGGAGCTGTTTTTT
TRBV10-3	NA	TRBJ1-6	TRBD1	CAIRGTGGSYNSPLHF	TGTGCCATCAGAGGGACAGGGGGTTCCTATAATTCACCCCTCCACTTT
TRBV5-1	NA	TRBJ2-1	NA	CASSLQGPSHNEQFF	TGCGCCAGCAGCTTGCAGGGGCCTTCACACAATGAGCAGTTCTTC
TRBV6-6	NA	TRBJ2-2	NA	CAGRPTETGELFF	TGTGCCGGGCGCCCGACAGAAACCGGGGAGCTGTTTTTT
TRBV5-1	NA	TRBJ2-2	NA	CASSLAGGDTGELFF	TGCGCCAGCAGCTTGGCCGGCGGGGACACCGGGGAGCTGTTTTTT
TRBV11-3	NA	TRBJ2-5	NA	CASSWNRGGTQYF	TGTGCCAGCAGCTGGAACCGGGGAGGTACCCAGTACTTC
TRBV27	once	TRBJ2-2	NA	CASSLFGQGANTGELFF	TGTGCCAGCAGTTTATTCGGGCAGGGCGCGAACACCGGGGAGCTGTTTTTT
TRBV28	NA	TRBJ1-2	NA	CASSSAGQRNYGYTF	TGTGCCAGCAGTTCTGCGGGGCAACGGAACTATGGCTACACCTTC
TRBV7-9	NA	TRBJ2-2	NA	CASSLEGNGELFF	TGTGCCAGCAGCTTAGAGGGAAACGGGGAGCTGTTTTTT
TRBV6-5	NA	TRBJ2-2	TRBD1	CASQDRGQTGELFF	TGTGCCAGCCAAGACAGGGGGCAGACCGGGGAGCTGTTTTTT
TRBV5-1	NA	TRBJ2-1	NA	CASSSDSFDEQFF	TGCGCCAGCAGCTCGGACAGTTTCGATGAGCAGTTCTTC
TRBV15	once	TRBJ1-5	NA	CATSRGGGDQPQHF	TGTGCCACCAGCAGAGGTGGAGGGGATCAGCCCCAGCATTTT
TRBV3-1/TRBV3-2	NA	TRBJ1-1	NA	CASSQVAGTEAFF	TGTGCCAGCAGCCAAGTAGCGGGGACTGAAGCTTTCTTT
TRBV27	NA	TRBJ1-1	TRBD1	CASSYDRARPAAFF	TGTGCCAGCAGTTACGACAGGGCCCGGCCTGCAGCTTTCTTT
TRBV7-8	NA	TRBJ2-7	NA	CASSLGRSSYEQYF	TGTGCCAGCAGCTTAGGGCGATCCTCCTACGAGCAGTACTTC